The entry below gives a single T cell receptor beta chain sequence along with its context. Its antigen is currently unknown. These data belong to a study of blood T cells in healthy people across ages. Study-level findings and limits: PBMCs left unsorted prevented a conclusive naive versus antigen-experienced comparison. One million T cells yielded diversity estimates that were considered underestimates.

Together with a sample-barcoded 5' primer, a J-beta primer mix was included in a second PCR lasting about 7 to 12 cycles. MiXCR, run by TCRdb on the 5' RACE reads, gives a single entry per CDR3 protein. The data contain about 670,000 distinct CDR3 sequences, roughly half of them seen just once; the ten biggest clones take up approximately 13%. CDR1 MNHEY and CDR2 SMNVEV come from the germline V gene (reference sequence). V lost 5 bases and J lost 1, with 15 bases in between. CDR3 size: 15 residues. Sequenced material: blood. J is TRBJ2-7 and V is TRBV27; TRBD1 or TRBD2 may be the D gene (5 bases each). This clonotype originated in a woman older than 75 in good health. The CDR3 region has the DNA TGTGCCAGCAGTCCAGGGCGAGCGGCTTCCTACGAGCAGTACTTC. Its protein product is CASSPGRAASYEQYF.